This note documents a single TCR beta chain sequence. The antigen is not known. This entry comes from a study of T cell responses to AZD1222 COVID-19 vaccine. Study findings and constraints: The study found vaccine-associated CD4 TCRs spanning spike, dominant at 160-218 and 743-854. Two AZD1222 administrations were followed by greater Spike-specific TCR breadth and depth. Close to half of all spike-specific TCRs reportedly target regions of the variants that are unmutated. Sampling that yielded the repertoires occurred only after the peak T cell response.

Some clones are missing from TCRdb's copy, which holds only in-frame ones; the method was immunoSEQ multiplex PCR. Of around 180,000 clones detected, 85% to 95% appear once; the ten largest clones hold roughly 10%. The length of the CDR3 is 18 residues. CDR1 is MGHRA and CDR2 is YSYEKL in the germline V gene. Trimming pared 0 bases from V and 0 bases from J, leaving 15 bases between. This specimen was peripheral blood, taken on day 0 of AZD1222 vaccination. The chain is built from TRBV4-1 and TRBJ2-1; D may be TRBD2 (6 bases). This TCR came from an adult in good health. CDR3: CASSQERRDLVSYNEQFF. CDR3 nucleotides: TGCGCCAGCAGCCAAGAGAGGCGGGACCTTGTCTCCTACAATGAGCAGTTCTTC.